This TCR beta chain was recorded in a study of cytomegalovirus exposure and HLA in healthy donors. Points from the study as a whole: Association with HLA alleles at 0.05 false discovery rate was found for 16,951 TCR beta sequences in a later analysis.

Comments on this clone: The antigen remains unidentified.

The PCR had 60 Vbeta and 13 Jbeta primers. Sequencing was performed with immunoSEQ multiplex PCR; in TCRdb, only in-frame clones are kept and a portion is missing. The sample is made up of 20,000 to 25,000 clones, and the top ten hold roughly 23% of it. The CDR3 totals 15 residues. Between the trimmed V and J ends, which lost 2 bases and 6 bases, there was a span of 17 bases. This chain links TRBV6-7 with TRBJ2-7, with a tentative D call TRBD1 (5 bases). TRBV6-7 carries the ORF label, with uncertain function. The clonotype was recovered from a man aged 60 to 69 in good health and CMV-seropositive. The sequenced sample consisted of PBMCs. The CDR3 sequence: CASSYGRGPRGEQYF. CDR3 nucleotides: TGTGCCAGCAGTTACGGTAGGGGTCCTCGAGGCGAGCAGTACTTC.